The T cell receptor (beta chain) under discussion was sequenced for a study of T cell responses to AZD1222 COVID-19 vaccine. Study-wide findings and caveats: Baseline seropositives among AZD1222 recipients totaled only five or six. Repertoires were obtained solely post-peak T cell response.

Measured with immunoSEQ multiplex PCR; TCRdb has only the in-frame clones, and not every one. Found here are roughly 77,000 clones, approximately 90% of them singletons; the top ten hold 7% to 8.5%. J gave up 3 bases and V 0 bases, and 2 bases lay outside the gene matches. Per germline, CDR1 SEHNR and CDR2 FQNEAQ (reference sequence). The length of the CDR3 is 14 residues. A word on this clone: What it binds is not known.

The chain joins TRBV7-9 to TRBJ2-7, with TRBD1 matching over 7 bases. Sequences were derived from peripheral blood, sampled on day 0 of MenACWY control vaccination. The origin of this receptor is an adult in good health. CDR3 in amino acids: CASSLAQGDYEQYF. The CDR3 DNA is TGTGCCAGCAGCTTAGCTCAGGGGGACTACGAGCAGTACTTC.